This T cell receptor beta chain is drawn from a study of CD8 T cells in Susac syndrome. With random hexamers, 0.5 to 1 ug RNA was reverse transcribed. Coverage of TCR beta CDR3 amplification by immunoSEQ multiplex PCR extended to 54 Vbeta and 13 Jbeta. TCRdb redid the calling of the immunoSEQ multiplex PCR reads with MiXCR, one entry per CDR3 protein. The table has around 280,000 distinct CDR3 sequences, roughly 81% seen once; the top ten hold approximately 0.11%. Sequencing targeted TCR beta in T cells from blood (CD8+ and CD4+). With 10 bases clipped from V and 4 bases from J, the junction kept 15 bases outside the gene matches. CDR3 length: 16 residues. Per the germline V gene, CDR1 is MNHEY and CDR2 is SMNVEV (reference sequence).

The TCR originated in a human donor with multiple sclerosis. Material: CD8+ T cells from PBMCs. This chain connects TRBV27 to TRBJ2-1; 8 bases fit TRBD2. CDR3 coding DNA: TGTGCCACCGGAAAAGGAACTAGCGGCCTATACAATGAGCAGTTCTTC. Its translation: CATGKGTSGLYNEQFF.